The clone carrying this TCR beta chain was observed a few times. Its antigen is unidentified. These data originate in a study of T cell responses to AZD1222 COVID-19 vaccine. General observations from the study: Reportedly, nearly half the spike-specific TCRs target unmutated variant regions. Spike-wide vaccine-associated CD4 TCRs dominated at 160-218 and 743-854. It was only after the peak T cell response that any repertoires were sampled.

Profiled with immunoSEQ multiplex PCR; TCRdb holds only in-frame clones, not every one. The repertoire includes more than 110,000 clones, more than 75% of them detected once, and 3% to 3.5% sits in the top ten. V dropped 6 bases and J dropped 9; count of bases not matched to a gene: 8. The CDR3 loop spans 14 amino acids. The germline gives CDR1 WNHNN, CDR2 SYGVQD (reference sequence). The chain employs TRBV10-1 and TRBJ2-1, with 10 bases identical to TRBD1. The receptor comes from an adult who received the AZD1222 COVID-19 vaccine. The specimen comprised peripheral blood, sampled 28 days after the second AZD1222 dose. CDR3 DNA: TGCGCCAGCAGCCCGGGACAGGGGTCAGGTGAGCAGTTCTTC. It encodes CASSPGQGSGEQFF.